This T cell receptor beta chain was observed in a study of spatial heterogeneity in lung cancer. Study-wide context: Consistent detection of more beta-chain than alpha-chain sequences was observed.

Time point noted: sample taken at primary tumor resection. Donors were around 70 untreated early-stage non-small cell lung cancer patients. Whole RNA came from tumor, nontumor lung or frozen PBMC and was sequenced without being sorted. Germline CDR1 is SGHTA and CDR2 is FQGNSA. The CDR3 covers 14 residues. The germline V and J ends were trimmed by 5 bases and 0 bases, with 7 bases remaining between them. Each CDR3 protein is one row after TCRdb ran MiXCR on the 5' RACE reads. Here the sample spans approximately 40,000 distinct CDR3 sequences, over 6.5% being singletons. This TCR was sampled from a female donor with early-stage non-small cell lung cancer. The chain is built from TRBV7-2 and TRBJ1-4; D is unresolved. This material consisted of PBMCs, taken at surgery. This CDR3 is CASSATATNEKLFF. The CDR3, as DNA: TGTGCCAGCAGCGCCACAGCAACTAATGAAAAACTGTTTTTT.